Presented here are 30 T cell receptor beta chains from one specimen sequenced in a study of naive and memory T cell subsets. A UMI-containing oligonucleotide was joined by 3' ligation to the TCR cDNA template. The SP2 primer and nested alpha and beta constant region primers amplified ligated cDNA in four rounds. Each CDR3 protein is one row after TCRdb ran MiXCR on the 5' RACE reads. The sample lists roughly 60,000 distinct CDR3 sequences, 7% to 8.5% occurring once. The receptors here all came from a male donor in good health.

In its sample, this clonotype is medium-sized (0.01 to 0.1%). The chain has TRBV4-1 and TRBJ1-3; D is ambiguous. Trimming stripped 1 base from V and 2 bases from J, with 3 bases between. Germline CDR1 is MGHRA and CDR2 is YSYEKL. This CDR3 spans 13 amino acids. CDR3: CASSQVTGNTIYF. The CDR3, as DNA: TGCGCCAGCAGCCAAGTGACTGGAAACACCATATATTTT.

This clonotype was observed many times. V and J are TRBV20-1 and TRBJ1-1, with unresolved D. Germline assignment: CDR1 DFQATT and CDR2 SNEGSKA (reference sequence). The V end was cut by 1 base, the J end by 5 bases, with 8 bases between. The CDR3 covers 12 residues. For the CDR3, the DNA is TGCAGTGCTAGAGGGCGGGAAACTGAAGCTTTCTTT. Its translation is CSARGRETEAFF.

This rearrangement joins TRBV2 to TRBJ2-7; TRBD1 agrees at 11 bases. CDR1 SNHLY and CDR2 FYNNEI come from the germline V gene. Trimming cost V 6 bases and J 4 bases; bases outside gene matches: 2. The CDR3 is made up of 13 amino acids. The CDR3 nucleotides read TGTGCCAGCAGGGACAGGGGGCTGTACGAGCAGTACTTC. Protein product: CASRDRGLYEQYF.

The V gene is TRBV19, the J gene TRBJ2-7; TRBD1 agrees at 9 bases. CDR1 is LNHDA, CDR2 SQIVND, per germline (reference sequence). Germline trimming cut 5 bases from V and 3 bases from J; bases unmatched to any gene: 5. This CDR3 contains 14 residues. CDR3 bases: TGTGCCAGTAGTCGACAGGGGGACCTCTACGAGCAGTACTTC. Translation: CASSRQGDLYEQYF.

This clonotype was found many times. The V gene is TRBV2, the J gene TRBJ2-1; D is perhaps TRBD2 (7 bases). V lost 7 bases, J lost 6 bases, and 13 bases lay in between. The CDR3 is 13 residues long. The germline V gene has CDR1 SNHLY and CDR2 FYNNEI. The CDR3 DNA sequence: TGTGCCAGCATGTACAGGGAGGGCAATGAGCAGTTCTTC. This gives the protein CASMYREGNEQFF.

The CDR3 DNA sequence: TGTGCCTGGAGTGTATCCGGGAAAACGAACACCGGGGAGCTGTTTTTT. It specifies CAWSVSGKTNTGELFF. This chain uses TRBV30 with TRBJ2-2, with D perhaps matching TRBD2 (5 bases). CDR3 length: 16 amino acids. V shed 0 bases and J shed 0 bases, with 11 bases lying between them. Germline CDR1 is GTSNPN and CDR2 is SVGIG (reference sequence).

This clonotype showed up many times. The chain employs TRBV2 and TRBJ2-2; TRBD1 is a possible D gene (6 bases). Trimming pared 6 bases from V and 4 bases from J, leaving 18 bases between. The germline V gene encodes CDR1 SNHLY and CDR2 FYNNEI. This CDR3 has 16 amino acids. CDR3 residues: CASSDPGTPGTGELFF. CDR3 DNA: TGTGCCAGCAGCGACCCCGGGACACCCGGCACCGGGGAGCTGTTTTTT.

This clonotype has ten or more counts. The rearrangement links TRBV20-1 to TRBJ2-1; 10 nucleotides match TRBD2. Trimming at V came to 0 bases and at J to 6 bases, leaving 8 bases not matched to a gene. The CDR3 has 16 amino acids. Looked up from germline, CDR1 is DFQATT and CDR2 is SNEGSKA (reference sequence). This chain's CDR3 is CSARDFKTSGLNEQFF. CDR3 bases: TGCAGTGCTAGAGATTTTAAGACTAGCGGGCTCAATGAGCAGTTCTTC.

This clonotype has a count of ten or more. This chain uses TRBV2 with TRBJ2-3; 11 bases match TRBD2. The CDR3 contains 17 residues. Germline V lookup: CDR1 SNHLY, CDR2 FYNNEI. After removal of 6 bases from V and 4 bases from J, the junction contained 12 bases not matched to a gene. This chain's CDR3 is CASSGLAGFGSADTQYF. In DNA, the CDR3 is TGTGCCAGCAGCGGACTAGCGGGTTTTGGCAGCGCAGATACGCAGTATTTT.

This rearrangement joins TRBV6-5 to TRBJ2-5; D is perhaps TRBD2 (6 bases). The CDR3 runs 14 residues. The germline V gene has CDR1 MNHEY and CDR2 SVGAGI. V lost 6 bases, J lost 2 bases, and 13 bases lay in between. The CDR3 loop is CASSHGRGQETQYF. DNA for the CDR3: TGTGCCAGCAGCCACGGGAGAGGGCAAGAGACCCAGTACTTC.

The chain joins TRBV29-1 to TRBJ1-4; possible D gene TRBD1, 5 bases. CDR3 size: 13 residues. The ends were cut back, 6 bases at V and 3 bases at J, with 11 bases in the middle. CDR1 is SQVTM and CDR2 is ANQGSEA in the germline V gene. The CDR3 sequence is CSVRGTSNEKLFF. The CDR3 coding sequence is TGCAGCGTACGAGGGACCTCTAATGAAAAACTGTTTTTT.

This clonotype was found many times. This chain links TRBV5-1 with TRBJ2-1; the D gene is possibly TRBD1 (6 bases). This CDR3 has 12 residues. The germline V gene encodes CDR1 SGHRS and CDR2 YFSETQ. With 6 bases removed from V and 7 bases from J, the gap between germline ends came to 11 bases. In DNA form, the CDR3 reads TGCGCCAGCACCCTTACAGGGAATGAGCAGTTCTTC. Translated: CASTLTGNEQFF.

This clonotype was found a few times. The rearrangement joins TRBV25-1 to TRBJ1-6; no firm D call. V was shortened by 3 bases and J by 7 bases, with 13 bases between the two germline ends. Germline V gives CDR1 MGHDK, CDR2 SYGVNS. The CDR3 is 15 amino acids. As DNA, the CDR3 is TGTGCCAGCAGTGATTCTGGCTCTCCGAATTCACCCCTCCACTTT. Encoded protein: CASSDSGSPNSPLHF.

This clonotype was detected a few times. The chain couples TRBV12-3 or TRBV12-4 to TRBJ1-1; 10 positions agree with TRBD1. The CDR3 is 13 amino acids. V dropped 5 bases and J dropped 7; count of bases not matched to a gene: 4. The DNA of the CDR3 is TGTGCCAGCAGTCCCGGGACAGGGGATGAAGCTTTCTTT. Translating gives CASSPGTGDEAFF.

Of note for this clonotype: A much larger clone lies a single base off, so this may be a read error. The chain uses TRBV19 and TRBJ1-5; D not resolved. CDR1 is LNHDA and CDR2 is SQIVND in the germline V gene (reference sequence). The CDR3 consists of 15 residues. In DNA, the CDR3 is TGTGCCAGTGGTATCGTCCGGGTAGTTGGTCAGCCCCAGCATTTT. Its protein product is CASGIVRVVGQPQHF.

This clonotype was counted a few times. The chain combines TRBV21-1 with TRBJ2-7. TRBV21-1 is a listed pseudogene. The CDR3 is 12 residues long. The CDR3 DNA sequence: TGTGCCAGCAGCTGGAGAGTGCACGAGCAGTACTTC. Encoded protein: CASSWRVHEQYF.

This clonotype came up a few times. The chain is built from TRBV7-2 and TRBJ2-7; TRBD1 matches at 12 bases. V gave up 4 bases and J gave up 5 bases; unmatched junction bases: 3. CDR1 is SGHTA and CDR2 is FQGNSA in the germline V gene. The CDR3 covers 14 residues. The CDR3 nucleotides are TGTGCCAGCAGCTCCGGGACAGGGGGCAACGAGCAGTACTTC. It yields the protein CASSSGTGGNEQYF. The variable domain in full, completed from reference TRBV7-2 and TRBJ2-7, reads GAGVSQSPSNKVTEKGKDVELRCDPISGHTALYWYRQSLGQGLEFLIYFQGNSAPDKSGLPSDRFSAERTGGSVSTLTIQRTQQEDSAVYLCASSSGTGGNEQYFGPGTRLTVT.

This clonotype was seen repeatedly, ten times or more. The CDR3 region is CASSDQGYSPLHF. CDR3 nucleotide sequence: TGTGCCAGCAGTGACCAGGGATATTCACCCCTCCACTTT. The chain employs TRBV2 and TRBJ1-6; tentative D call: TRBD1 (5 bases). CDR3 length equals 13 residues. Germline CDR1 reads SNHLY; CDR2 reads FYNNEI. Trimming took 3 bases from V and 8 from J, leaving 8 bases between them.

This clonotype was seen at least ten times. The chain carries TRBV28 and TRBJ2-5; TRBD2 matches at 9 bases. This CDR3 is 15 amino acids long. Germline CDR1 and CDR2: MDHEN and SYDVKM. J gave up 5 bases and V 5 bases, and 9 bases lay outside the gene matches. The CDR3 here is CASSLSGSLWETQYF. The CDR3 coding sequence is TGTGCCAGCAGTCTTAGCGGGAGTCTTTGGGAGACCCAGTACTTC.

The CDR3 protein is CSARAVPPGGTEAFF. CDR3 in DNA: TGCAGTGCTAGAGCCGTACCCCCAGGGGGGACTGAAGCTTTCTTT. The chain links TRBV20-1 to TRBJ1-1, with 7 bases aligning to TRBD1. The CDR3 sequence is 15 residues long. The V gene's germline CDR1 is DFQATT and CDR2 SNEGSKA (reference sequence). The J segment lost 5 bases and the V segment lost 1 base, leaving 10 bases of the junction unmatched.

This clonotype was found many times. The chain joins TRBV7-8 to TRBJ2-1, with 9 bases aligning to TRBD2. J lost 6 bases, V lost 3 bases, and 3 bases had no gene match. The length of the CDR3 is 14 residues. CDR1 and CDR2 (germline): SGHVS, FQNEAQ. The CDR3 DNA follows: TGTGCCAGCAGCTTTAGCGGGAGCCGCAATGAGCAGTTCTTC. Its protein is CASSFSGSRNEQFF.

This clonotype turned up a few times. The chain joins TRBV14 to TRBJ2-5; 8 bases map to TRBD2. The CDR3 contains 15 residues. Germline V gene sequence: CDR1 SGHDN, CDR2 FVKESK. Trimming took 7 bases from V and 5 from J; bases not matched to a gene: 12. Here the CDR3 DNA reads TGTGCCAGCAATATGGGCGGGAGGCTGGAGGAGACCCAGTACTTC. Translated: CASNMGGRLEETQYF.

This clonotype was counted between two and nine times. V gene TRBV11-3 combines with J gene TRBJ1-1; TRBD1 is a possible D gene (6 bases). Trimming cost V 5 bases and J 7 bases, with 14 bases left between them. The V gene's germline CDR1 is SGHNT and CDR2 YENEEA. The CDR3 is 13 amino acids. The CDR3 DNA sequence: TGTGCCAGCAGCCAACAGGGACGGGGTGAAGCTTTCTTT. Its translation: CASSQQGRGEAFF.

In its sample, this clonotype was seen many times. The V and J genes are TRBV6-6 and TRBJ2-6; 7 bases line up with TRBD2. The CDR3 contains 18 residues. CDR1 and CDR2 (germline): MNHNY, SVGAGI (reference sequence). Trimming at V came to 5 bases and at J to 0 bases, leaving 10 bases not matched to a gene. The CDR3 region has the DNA TGTGCCAGCAGTGCTCCGGGACTAACGAACTCTGGGGCCAACGTCCTGACTTTC. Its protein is CASSAPGLTNSGANVLTF.

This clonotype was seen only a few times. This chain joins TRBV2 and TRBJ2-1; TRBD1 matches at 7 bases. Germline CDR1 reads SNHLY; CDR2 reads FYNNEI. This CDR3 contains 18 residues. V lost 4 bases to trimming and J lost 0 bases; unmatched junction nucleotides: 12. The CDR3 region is CASSVTSGGRTSYNEQFF. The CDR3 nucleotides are TGTGCCAGCAGTGTTACGTCAGGGGGACGGACCTCCTACAATGAGCAGTTCTTC.

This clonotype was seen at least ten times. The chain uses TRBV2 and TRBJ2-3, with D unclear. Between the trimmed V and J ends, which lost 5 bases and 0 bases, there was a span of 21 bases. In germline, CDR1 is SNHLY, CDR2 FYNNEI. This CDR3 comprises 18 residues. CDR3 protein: CASSTKTHTVPSTDTQYF. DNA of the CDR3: TGTGCCAGCAGTACCAAGACTCACACCGTCCCTAGCACAGATACGCAGTATTTT.

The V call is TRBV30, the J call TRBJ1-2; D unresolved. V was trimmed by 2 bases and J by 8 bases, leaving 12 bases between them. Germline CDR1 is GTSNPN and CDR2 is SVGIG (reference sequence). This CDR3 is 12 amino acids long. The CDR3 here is CAWSTNSRGYTF. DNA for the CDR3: TGTGCCTGGAGTACGAACTCGCGAGGCTACACCTTC.

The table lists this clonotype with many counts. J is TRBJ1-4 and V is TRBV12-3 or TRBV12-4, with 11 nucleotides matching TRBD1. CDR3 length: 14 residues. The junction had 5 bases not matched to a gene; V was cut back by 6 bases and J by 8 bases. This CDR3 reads CASSGQGAAEKLFF. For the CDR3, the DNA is TGTGCCAGCAGCGGACAGGGGGCGGCCGAAAAACTGTTTTTT.

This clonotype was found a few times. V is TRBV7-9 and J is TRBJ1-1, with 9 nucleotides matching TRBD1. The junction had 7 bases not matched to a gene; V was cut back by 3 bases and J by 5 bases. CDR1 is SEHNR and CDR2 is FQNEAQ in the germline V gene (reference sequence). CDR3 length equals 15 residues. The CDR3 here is CASSLTGGSETEAFF. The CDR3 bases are TGTGCCAGCAGCTTGACAGGGGGTTCCGAAACTGAAGCTTTCTTT. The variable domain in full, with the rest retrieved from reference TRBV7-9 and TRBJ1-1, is DTGVSQNPRHKITKRGQNVTFRCDPISEHNRLYWYRQTLGQGPEFLTYFQNEAQLEKSRLLSDRFSAERPKGSFSTLEIQRTEQGDSAMYLCASSLTGGSETEAFFGQGTRLTVV.

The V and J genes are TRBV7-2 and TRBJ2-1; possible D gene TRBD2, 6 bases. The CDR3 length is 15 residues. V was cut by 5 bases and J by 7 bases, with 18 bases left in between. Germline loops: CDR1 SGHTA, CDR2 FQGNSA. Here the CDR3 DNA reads TGTGCCAGCAGCCGTCAGCGGGTGCTGGGAAATGAGCAGTTCTTC. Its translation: CASSRQRVLGNEQFF.